This T cell receptor (beta chain) stems from a study of neoadjuvant anti-PD-1 for oral cavity cancer (dated by TCRdb to the early 2020s). A note on the overall study: Before curative-intent surgical resection, most patients were given three to four biweekly doses of nivolumab at 3 mg/kg. For patients who did not progress, a fourth nivolumab dose was given around day 43, followed by definitive surgical resection on days 50-56. Under RECIST 1.1, patients with complete response, partial response or stable disease were classed as responders, and patients with progression were classed as non-responders. The parent correlative cohort included under 15 patients, with a 33% response rate. Results the study describes overall, beyond this receptor: TCR analyses included only a few patients per response group, and the authors called for larger cohorts for validation. Greater tumor shrinkage was correlated with larger post-treatment sizes of preexisting intratumoral clones, suggesting that expansion of preexisting clones contributed to response. Higher pretreatment blood Treg/Th17 ratios correlated with higher pretreatment blood TCRbeta clonality and lower post-treatment tumor TCRbeta clonality.

CDR1 and CDR2 were assigned from the germline V gene as MNHEY and SVGAGI. A distance of 6 bases separates the germline ends of V and J, which lose 3 bases and 0 bases respectively. Its CDR3 holds 15 amino acids, cysteine through phenylalanine. Just the 45-base CDR3 DNA is kept, in frame starting at base 1. This clone was counted a single time. Its antigen has not been determined. Base qualities are not provided; no much larger clone lies one nucleotide away. This specimen's time point label, interpreted: before neoadjuvant nivolumab. Patients had been newly diagnosed with stage II-IVA oral cavity squamous cell carcinoma, and no prior systemic or radiation treatment had been given to the patients. The cohort was composed of patients with HPV-negative, locally advanced oral cavity squamous cell carcinoma. The samples were obtained from a longitudinal correlative study of a single-arm phase II trial testing neoadjuvant nivolumab in oral cavity squamous cell carcinoma. Subject-matched pre- and post-treatment PBMCs and tumors from three responders and three non-responders underwent genomic DNA-based TCRbeta sequencing. For tumor tissue, genomic DNA extraction relied on the Maxwell RSC DNA from Tissue kit.

Survey sequencing of tumors used two replicates per sample, and the tumor libraries mostly started from 4.5 to 6 ug of input genomic DNA. The immunoSEQ hsTCRbeta kit was used to prepare TCRbeta libraries according to the manufacturer's instructions. The finished libraries were brought together in one pool at around 3.1 nM, which was then read using an Illumina NovaSeq 6000 S4 flow cell. The source study handled its data this way. Raw data preprocessing and quality control were performed with the immunoSEQ Analyzer. The analysis was restricted to productive rearrangements, with each unique CDR3 amino acid sequence defining a clonotype. Repertoire clonality was estimated as the Gini-Simpson index, which was computed with the R package tcR. Student's t test was used to compare Gini indices, while Pearson correlation assessed associations with tumor size change. TCRdb re-hosts the immuneACCESS table, in-frame sequences only. Its copies lack some clones; in the studies checked, an unresolved V gene accounts for under half of them, and the cause for the rest is not known. That table furnishes V, J and clone size, whereas the DNA furnished D and trimming. The sample table holds under 8,500 clones, of which 50% to 75% were seen once. The ten largest clones capture roughly 6% of the sample.

The sample was tumor tissue, taken before nivolumab (anti-PD-1) treatment. This receptor was taken from a person between 40 and 85 years old with oral cavity squamous cell carcinoma. This receptor chain uses TRBV6-5 and TRBJ2-6; no D gene call is confident. The CDR3 sequence is CASSYLTSGANVLTF. Read as DNA, the sequence is TGTGCCAGCAGTTATCTAACCTCTGGGGCCAACGTCCTGACTTTC.